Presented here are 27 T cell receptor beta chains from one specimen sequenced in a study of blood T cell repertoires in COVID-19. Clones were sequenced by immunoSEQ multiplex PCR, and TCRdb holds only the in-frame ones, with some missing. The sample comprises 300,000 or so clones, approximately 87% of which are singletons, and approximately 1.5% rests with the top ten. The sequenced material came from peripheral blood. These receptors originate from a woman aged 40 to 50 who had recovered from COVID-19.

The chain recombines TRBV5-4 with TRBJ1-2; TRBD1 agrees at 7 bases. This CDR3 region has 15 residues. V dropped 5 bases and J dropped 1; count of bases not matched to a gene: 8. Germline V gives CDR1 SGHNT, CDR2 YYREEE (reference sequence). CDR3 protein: CASSPTGTVNYGYTF. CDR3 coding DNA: TGTGCCAGCAGTCCGACCGGGACAGTTAACTATGGCTACACCTTC.

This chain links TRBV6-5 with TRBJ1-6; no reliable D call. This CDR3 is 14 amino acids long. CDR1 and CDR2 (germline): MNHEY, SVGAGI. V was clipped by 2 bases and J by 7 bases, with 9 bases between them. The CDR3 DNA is TGTGCCAGCAGTTACGCGGACTTAAATTCACCCCTCCACTTT. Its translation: CASSYADLNSPLHF.

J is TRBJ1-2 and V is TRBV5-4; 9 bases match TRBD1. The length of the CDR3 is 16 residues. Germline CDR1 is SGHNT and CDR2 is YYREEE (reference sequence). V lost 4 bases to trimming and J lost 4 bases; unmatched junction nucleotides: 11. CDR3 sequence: CASSPQRTGEAYGYTF. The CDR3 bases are TGTGCCAGCAGCCCACAAAGGACAGGGGAGGCCTATGGCTACACCTTC.

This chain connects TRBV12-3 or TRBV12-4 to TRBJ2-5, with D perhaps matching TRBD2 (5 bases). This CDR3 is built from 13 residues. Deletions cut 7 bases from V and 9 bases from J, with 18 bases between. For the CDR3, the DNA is TGTGCCAGCAACCTCCAGGCGATGGAGGCCCAGTACTTC. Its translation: CASNLQAMEAQYF.

CDR3 nucleotide sequence: TGTGCCAGCAGTCTCTCGACAGGGGAGCAGCCCCAGCATTTT. This encodes CASSLSTGEQPQHF. The chain combines TRBV27 with TRBJ1-5; 8 bases are a match to TRBD1. This CDR3 has 14 amino acids. The V gene end was trimmed by 5 bases and the J gene end by 7 bases; junction bases not matched to a gene: 7. Per germline, CDR1 MNHEY and CDR2 SMNVEV (reference sequence).

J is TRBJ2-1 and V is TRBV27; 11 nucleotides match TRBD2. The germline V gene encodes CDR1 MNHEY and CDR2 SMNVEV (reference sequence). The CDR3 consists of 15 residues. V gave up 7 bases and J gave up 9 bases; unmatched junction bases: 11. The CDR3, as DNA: TGTGCCAGCACTCCGGGGCGACTAGCGGGGATTGAGCAGTTCTTC. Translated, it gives CASTPGRLAGIEQFF.

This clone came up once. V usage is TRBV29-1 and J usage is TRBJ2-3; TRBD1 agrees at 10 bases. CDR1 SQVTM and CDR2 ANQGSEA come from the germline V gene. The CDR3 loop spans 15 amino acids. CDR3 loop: CSIENGTGEPDTQYF. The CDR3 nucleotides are TGCAGTATAGAGAACGGGACAGGGGAGCCAGATACGCAGTATTTT.

This CDR3 is CASSLDKSSGANVLTF. The CDR3, as DNA: TGTGCCAGCAGCTTAGACAAGTCGTCTGGGGCCAACGTCCTGACTTTC. The chain recombines TRBV7-8 with TRBJ2-6; no firm D call. The CDR3 is 16 amino acids. V was cut by 1 base and J by 1 base, with 8 bases left in between. Germline V gene lookup returns CDR1 SGHVS and CDR2 FQNEAQ.

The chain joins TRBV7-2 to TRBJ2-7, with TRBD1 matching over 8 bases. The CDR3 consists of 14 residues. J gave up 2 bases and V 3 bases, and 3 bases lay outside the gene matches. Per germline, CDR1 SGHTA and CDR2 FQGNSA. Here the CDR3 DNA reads TGTGCCAGCAGCTTGGGGACAGGCCCCTACGAGCAGTACTTC. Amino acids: CASSLGTGPYEQYF.

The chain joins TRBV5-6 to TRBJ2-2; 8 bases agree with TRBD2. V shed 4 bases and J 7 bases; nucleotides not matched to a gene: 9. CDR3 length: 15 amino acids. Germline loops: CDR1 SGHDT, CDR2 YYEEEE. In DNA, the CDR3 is TGTGCCAGCAGCGGCCCTAGAGCGGGGGTCGGGGAGCTGTTTTTT. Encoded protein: CASSGPRAGVGELFF.

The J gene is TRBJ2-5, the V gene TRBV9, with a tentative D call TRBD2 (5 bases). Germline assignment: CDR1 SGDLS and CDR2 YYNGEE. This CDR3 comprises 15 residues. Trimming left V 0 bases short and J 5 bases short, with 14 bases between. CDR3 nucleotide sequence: TGTGCCAGCAGCGTAGGGCAACCGAGGGAGGAGACCCAGTACTTC. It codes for CASSVGQPREETQYF.

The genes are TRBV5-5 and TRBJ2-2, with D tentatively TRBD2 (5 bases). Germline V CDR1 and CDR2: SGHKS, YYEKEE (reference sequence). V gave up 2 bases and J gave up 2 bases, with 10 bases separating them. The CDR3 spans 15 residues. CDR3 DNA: TGTGCCAGCAGCTTCTCGGGGAGTAACACCGGGGAGCTGTTTTTT. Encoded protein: CASSFSGSNTGELFF.

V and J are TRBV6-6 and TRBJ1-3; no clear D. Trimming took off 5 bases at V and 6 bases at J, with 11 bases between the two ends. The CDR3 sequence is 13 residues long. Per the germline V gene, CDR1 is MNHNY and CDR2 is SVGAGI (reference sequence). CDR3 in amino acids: CASSPPGENTIYF. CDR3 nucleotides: TGTGCCAGCAGTCCCCCCGGGGAAAACACCATATATTTT.

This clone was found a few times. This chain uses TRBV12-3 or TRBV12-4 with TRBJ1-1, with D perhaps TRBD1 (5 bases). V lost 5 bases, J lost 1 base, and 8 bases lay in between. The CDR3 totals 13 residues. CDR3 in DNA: TGTGCCAGCAGTCCTCAGGGGAACACTGAAGCTTTCTTT. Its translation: CASSPQGNTEAFF.

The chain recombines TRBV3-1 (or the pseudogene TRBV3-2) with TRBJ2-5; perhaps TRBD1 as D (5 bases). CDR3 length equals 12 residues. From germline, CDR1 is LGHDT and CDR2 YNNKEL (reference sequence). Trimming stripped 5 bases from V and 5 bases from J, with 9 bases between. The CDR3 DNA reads TGTGCCAGCAGCAGGGGATTCGAGACCCAGTACTTC. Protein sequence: CASSRGFETQYF.

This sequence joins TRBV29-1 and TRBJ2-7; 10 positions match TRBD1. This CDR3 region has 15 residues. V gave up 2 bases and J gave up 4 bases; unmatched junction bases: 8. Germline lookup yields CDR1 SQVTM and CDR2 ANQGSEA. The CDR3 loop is CSVEHRQGAPYEQYF. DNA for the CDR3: TGCAGCGTTGAACACCGACAGGGGGCCCCTTACGAGCAGTACTTC.

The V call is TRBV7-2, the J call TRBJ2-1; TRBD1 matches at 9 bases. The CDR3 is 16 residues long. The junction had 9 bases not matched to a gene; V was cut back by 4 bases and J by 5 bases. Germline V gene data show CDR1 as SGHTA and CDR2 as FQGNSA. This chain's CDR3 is CASSSPGTGKDNEQFF. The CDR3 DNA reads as TGTGCCAGCAGCTCCCCAGGGACAGGGAAGGACAATGAGCAGTTCTTC.

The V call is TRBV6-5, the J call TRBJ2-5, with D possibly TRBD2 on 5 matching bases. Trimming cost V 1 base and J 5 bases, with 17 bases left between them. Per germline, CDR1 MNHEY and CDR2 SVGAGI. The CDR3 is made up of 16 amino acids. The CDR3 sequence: CASSYWSTGGEETQYF. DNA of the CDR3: TGTGCCAGCAGTTACTGGTCCACCGGAGGTGAGGAGACCCAGTACTTC.

CDR3 loop: CASSLVGGPYNEQFF. The CDR3 region has the DNA TGTGCCAGCAGCTTAGTCGGGGGGCCTTACAATGAGCAGTTCTTC. The chain combines TRBV11-2 with TRBJ2-1; a possible D gene is TRBD2 (7 bases). The CDR3 spans 15 residues. Germline CDR1 reads SGHAT; CDR2 reads FQNNGV. V was clipped by 1 base and J by 4 bases, with 11 bases between them.

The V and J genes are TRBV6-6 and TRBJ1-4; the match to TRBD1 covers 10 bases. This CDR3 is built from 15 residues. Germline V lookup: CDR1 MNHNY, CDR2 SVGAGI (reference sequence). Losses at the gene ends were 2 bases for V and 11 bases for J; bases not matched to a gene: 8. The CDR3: CASSYRGQGIGKLFF. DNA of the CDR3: TGTGCCAGCAGTTACAGGGGACAGGGGATAGGGAAACTGTTTTTT.

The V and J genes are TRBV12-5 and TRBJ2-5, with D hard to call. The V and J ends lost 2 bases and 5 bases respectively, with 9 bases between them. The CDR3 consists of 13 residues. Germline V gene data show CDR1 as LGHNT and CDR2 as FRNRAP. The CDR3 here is CASGLPNGETQYF. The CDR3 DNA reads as TGTGCTAGTGGTTTGCCTAACGGGGAGACCCAGTACTTC.

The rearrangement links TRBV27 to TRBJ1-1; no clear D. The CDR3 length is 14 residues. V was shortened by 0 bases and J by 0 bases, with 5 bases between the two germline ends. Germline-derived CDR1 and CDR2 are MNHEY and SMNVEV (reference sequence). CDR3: CASSLSQLNTEAFF. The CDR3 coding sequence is TGTGCCAGCAGTTTATCCCAGTTGAACACTGAAGCTTTCTTT.

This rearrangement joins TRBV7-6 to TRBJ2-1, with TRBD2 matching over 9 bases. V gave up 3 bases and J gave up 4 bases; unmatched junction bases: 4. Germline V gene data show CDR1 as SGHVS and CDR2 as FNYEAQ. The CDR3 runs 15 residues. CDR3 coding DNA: TGTGCCAGCAGCTTGAATAGCGGGGGTTACAATGAGCAGTTCTTC. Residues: CASSLNSGGYNEQFF.

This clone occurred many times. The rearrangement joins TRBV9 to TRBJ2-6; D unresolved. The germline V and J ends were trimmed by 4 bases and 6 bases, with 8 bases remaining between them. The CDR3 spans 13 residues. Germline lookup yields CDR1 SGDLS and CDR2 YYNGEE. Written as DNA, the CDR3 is TGTGCCAGCAGCCCACGAGCGGCCAACGTCCTGACTTTC. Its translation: CASSPRAANVLTF.

The CDR3 nucleotides read TGTGCCAGCAGTTATATTGACACCCAACAGGCTTTCTTT. Translated: CASSYIDTQQAFF. The gene calls are TRBV6-5 and TRBJ1-1; the D is unclear. The CDR3 covers 13 residues. Looked up from germline, CDR1 is MNHEY and CDR2 is SVGAGI. V was shortened by 3 bases and J by 11 bases, with 16 bases between the two germline ends.

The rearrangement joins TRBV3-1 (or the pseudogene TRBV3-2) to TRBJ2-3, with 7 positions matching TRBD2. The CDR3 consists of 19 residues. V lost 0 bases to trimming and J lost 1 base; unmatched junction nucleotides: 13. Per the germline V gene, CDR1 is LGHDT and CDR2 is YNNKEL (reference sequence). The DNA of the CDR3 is TGTGCCAGCAGCCAAGATTTACTAGCGCGGACGTGGGGCACAGATACGCAGTATTTT. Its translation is CASSQDLLARTWGTDTQYF.

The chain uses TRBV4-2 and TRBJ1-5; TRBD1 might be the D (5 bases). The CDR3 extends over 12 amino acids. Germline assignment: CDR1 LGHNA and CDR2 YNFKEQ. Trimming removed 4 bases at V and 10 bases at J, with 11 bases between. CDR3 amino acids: CASSRRGFPQHF. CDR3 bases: TGTGCCAGCAGCCGGAGGGGTTTTCCCCAGCATTTT.